Only one count was recorded for the clone carrying this TCR beta chain. What it binds is not known. The data were obtained in a study of cytomegalovirus exposure and HLA in healthy donors. Points from the study as a whole: The finding came from a later analysis; first-cohort TCR clusters tended to co-occur in the roughly 110 validation repertoires.

Among the roughly 110 subjects of the validation cohort, separate from the approximately 700-subject first cohort, were the donors. Profiled with immunoSEQ multiplex PCR; TCRdb holds only in-frame clones, not every one. The top ten clones hold less than 5.5% of a sample with 120,000 to 150,000 clones, roughly 86% of them seen once. V dropped 4 bases and J dropped 6 bases, with 8 bases sitting between them. The CDR3 runs 12 residues. The sequence was obtained from a man aged 18-30 years in good health and CMV-seropositive. The sample taken for sequencing was PBMCs. The chain has TRBV5-3 and TRBJ1-5, with D unclear. TRBV5-3 is an open reading frame, and its role is uncertain. The CDR3 reads CARSRRPQPQHF. DNA of the CDR3: TGTGCCAGAAGCCGGCGGCCTCAGCCCCAGCATTTT.